This T cell receptor beta chain derives from a study of T cell responses to AZD1222 COVID-19 vaccine. Study-level background: Both about-4-week and about-12-week second-dose recipients were combined.

The protocol was immunoSEQ multiplex PCR, while the TCRdb copy is restricted to in-frame clones and leaves out a portion. The sample records under 95,000 clones, over 80% being singletons. Findings and caveats of the study: Repertoires were obtained only post-peak T cell response.

This CDR3 spans 17 amino acids. Per germline, CDR1 LNHDA and CDR2 SQIVND (reference sequence). With 2 bases removed from V and 5 bases from J, the gap between germline ends came to 19 bases. Concerning this clone: Its antigen is not identified.

The sequencing here drew on peripheral blood, taken on day 0 of AZD1222 vaccination. The chain uses TRBV19 and TRBJ2-1; a possible D gene is TRBD2 (5 bases). This clonotype was obtained from an adult in good health. The CDR3 is CASSIWASSGSNNEQFF. The DNA for the CDR3 is TGTGCCAGTAGTATATGGGCTTCGTCGGGGAGTAACAATGAGCAGTTCTTC.